A selection of T cell receptor beta chains follows, all from one sample in a study of blood T cell repertoires in COVID-19. Sequencing used immunoSEQ multiplex PCR; TCRdb keeps in-frame clones, though not all of them. The repertoire includes about 34,000 clones, roughly 80% of them detected once, and roughly 14% sits in the top ten. The sequenced material came from peripheral blood. These receptors were collected from a man at least 80 years old with active or convalescent COVID-19. CDR3s include the opening cysteine and the closing phenylalanine or tryptophan. The D gene is left open where the match is weak. Not all rows give a size; the values are once, few, many and, for expanded clones, a class.

size: -; J: TRBJ1-5; V: TRBV19; D: -; DNA: TGTGCCAGTAGTACCAGGGGGCCCCAGCATTTT; CDR3: CASSTRGPQHF
size: -; J: TRBJ2-3; V: TRBV3-1/TRBV3-2; D: -; DNA: TGTGCCAGCAGCTCACCACAGAGAGAGGACATCCCCCGGGCCTATACGCAGTATTTT; CDR3: CASSSPQREDIPRAYTQYF
size: -; J: TRBJ1-1; V: TRBV4-1; D: -; DNA: TGCGCCAGCAGCCACGATACCACAGGGAGTTCTGAAGCTTTCTTT; CDR3: CASSHDTTGSSEAFF
size: -; J: TRBJ2-7; V: TRBV10-1; D: -; DNA: TGCGCCAGCAGTGAATCTAGTCTCTACGAGCAGTACTTC; CDR3: CASSESSLYEQYF
size: -; J: TRBJ1-5; V: TRBV5-1; D: -; DNA: TGCGCCAGCAGCTTTGCGGGCAACCAGCCCCAGCATTTT; CDR3: CASSFAGNQPQHF
size: -; J: TRBJ2-3; V: TRBV6-5; D: TRBD2; DNA: TGTGCCAGCAGTCCCCGGGGGGCAGATACGCAGTATTTT; CDR3: CASSPRGADTQYF
size: -; J: TRBJ1-1; V: TRBV6-2/TRBV6-3; D: -; DNA: TGTGCCAGCAGTTACAAGCCCCTTGAAGCTTTCTTT; CDR3: CASSYKPLEAFF
size: -; J: TRBJ2-1; V: TRBV11-2; D: -; DNA: TGTGCCAGCAGCTTATACGGGCAGGGGAACAATGAGCAGTTCTTC; CDR3: CASSLYGQGNNEQFF
size: -; J: TRBJ1-3; V: TRBV10-2; D: TRBD1; DNA: TGCGCCAGCAGAGCTTCCGGGACAGCAGCTGGAAACACCATATATTTT; CDR3: CASRASGTAAGNTIYF
size: -; J: TRBJ1-5; V: TRBV28; D: -; DNA: TGTGCCAGCAGTCCCCCCGGCAATCAGCCCCAGCATTTT; CDR3: CASSPPGNQPQHF
size: few; J: TRBJ2-7; V: TRBV3-1/TRBV3-2; D: TRBD1; DNA: TGTGCCAGCAGCAAAAGATGGGGAGACAGGGCCTACGAGCAGTACTTC; CDR3: CASSKRWGDRAYEQYF
size: -; J: TRBJ2-3; V: TRBV5-5; D: -; DNA: TGTGCCAGCAGCTTGGCTCCGGGGACAGATACGCAGTATTTT; CDR3: CASSLAPGTDTQYF
size: -; J: TRBJ2-7; V: TRBV6-2/TRBV6-3; D: TRBD1; DNA: TGTGCCAGCAGTTACCGGGACAGGACCTACGAGCAGTACTTC; CDR3: CASSYRDRTYEQYF
size: -; J: TRBJ1-1; V: TRBV18; D: -; DNA: TGTGCCAGCTCACAAAGCTCGGGGAACACTGAAGCTTTCTTT; CDR3: CASSQSSGNTEAFF
size: once; J: TRBJ2-7; V: TRBV15; D: -; DNA: TGTGCCACCAGCAGAGATTTAACGCAAACGCTATACTTC; CDR3: CATSRDLTQTLYF
size: -; J: TRBJ2-5; V: TRBV28; D: -; DNA: TGTGCCAGCAGGGGGGGACAGCTCCAAGAGACCCAGTACTTC; CDR3: CASRGGQLQETQYF
size: -; J: TRBJ1-4; V: TRBV28; D: -; DNA: TGTGCCAGCACCCAAGGAGGTAGCGAAAAACTGTTTTTT; CDR3: CASTQGGSEKLFF
size: -; J: TRBJ2-5; V: TRBV29-1; D: TRBD1; DNA: TGCAGCGTAGCAGGGGGCGCGGAGACCCAGTACTTC; CDR3: CSVAGGAETQYF
size: -; J: TRBJ1-5; V: TRBV28; D: -; DNA: TGTGCCAGCACGCCGAAATTTGGGGGCAATGGCAATCAGCCCCAGCATTTT; CDR3: CASTPKFGGNGNQPQHF
size: -; J: TRBJ2-7; V: TRBV7-2; D: TRBD1; DNA: TGTGCCAGCAGTCCCACCCGAGGACAGGGCTACGAGCAGTACTTC; CDR3: CASSPTRGQGYEQYF
size: -; J: TRBJ1-1; V: TRBV19; D: -; DNA: TGTGCCAGTAGTCACGAATTGGGACAGAACACTGAAGCTTTCTTT; CDR3: CASSHELGQNTEAFF
size: -; J: TRBJ1-2; V: TRBV28; D: TRBD1; DNA: TGTGCCAGCGTCGACAGGGGGCGCATTTTTAGCGGCTACACCTTC; CDR3: CASVDRGRIFSGYTF
size: -; J: TRBJ2-2; V: TRBV7-9; D: -; DNA: TGTGCCAGCAGCAAACAGGGTTCCCACACCGGGGAGCTGTTTTTT; CDR3: CASSKQGSHTGELFF
size: -; J: TRBJ2-7; V: TRBV2; D: -; DNA: TGTGCCAGCAGTGGGGACACGTCCTACGAGCAGTACTTC; CDR3: CASSGDTSYEQYF
size: -; J: TRBJ2-7; V: TRBV3-1/TRBV3-2; D: -; DNA: TGTGCCAGCAGCCAAGATTGGCCAGGATTCTTCGAGCAGTACTTC; CDR3: CASSQDWPGFFEQYF
size: -; J: TRBJ1-2; V: TRBV7-2; D: -; DNA: TGTGCCAGCAGCTTAGCTACGGGGGGGAATGGCTACACCTTC; CDR3: CASSLATGGNGYTF
size: -; J: TRBJ1-2; V: TRBV7-2; D: TRBD1; DNA: TGTGCCAGCAGCTTACTAGGGGGACAGGGCAGGAACTATGGCTACACCTTC; CDR3: CASSLLGGQGRNYGYTF
size: once; J: TRBJ2-1; V: TRBV19; D: -; DNA: TGTGCCAGTAGGGAGGGCCCCACCAATGAGCAGTTCTTC; CDR3: CASREGPTNEQFF
size: -; J: TRBJ2-7; V: TRBV6-2/TRBV6-3; D: TRBD2; DNA: TGTGCCAGCAGTTACCTAGCGGAAAACGAGCAGTACTTC; CDR3: CASSYLAENEQYF
size: -; J: TRBJ2-1; V: TRBV11-3; D: -; DNA: TGTGCCAGCAGCTTCGAGGGTTTGGATGAGCAGTTCTTC; CDR3: CASSFEGLDEQFF
size: -; J: TRBJ2-3; V: TRBV5-4; D: TRBD2; DNA: TGTGCCAGCAAGCCACCTCTAGCGGAAACAGATACGCAGTATTTT; CDR3: CASKPPLAETDTQYF
size: -; J: TRBJ1-5; V: TRBV5-5; D: -; DNA: TGTGCCAGCAGCAATAGCTTGCTGACGCCCCAGCATTTT; CDR3: CASSNSLLTPQHF
size: -; J: TRBJ2-3; V: TRBV7-9; D: TRBD1; DNA: TGTGCCAGCAGCTTAGCGGCCATTTCGGGACAGGGGGTCGCAGATACGCAGTATTTT; CDR3: CASSLAAISGQGVADTQYF
size: few; J: TRBJ2-3; V: TRBV9; D: -; DNA: TGTGCCAGCAGCGTAGATAGCAGCACAGATACGCAGTATTTT; CDR3: CASSVDSSTDTQYF
size: -; J: TRBJ2-2; V: TRBV5-1; D: -; DNA: TGCGCCAGCAGCTTGGGGAGGGGGCCGCCCGGGGAGCTGTTTTTT; CDR3: CASSLGRGPPGELFF
size: -; J: TRBJ2-7; V: TRBV5-6; D: -; DNA: TGTGCCAGCAGCTCGTTAGCGGAATACTACTACGAGCAGTACTTC; CDR3: CASSSLAEYYYEQYF
size: -; J: TRBJ2-2; V: TRBV4-2; D: -; DNA: TGTGCCAGCAGCCAAGGACAGGAGGCCGGGGAGCTGTTTTTT; CDR3: CASSQGQEAGELFF
size: -; J: TRBJ1-2; V: TRBV6-2/TRBV6-3; D: -; DNA: TGTGCCAGCAGTTACGGAGTATACTATGGCTACACCTTC; CDR3: CASSYGVYYGYTF
size: -; J: TRBJ2-3; V: TRBV24-1; D: TRBD2; DNA: TGTGCCACCAGTGATCTAGCGGGAGATGACACAGATACGCAGTATTTT; CDR3: CATSDLAGDDTDTQYF
size: few; J: TRBJ2-7; V: TRBV5-1; D: -; DNA: TGCGCCAGCAGCTTGGTCGTCGGAGGCTACGAGCAGTACTTC; CDR3: CASSLVVGGYEQYF
size: -; J: TRBJ2-1; V: TRBV11-2; D: TRBD2; DNA: TGTGCCAGCAGCTTAAGGAGCGGGAGCGATGAGCAGTTCTTC; CDR3: CASSLRSGSDEQFF
size: -; J: TRBJ1-4; V: TRBV9; D: TRBD1; DNA: TGTGCCAGCAGCACCCTTAGGGGGACAGTACATACTAATGAAAAACTGTTTTTT; CDR3: CASSTLRGTVHTNEKLFF
size: -; J: TRBJ2-5; V: TRBV6-6; D: TRBD1; DNA: TGTGCCAGCAGTTTAGACAGGGGGGGAGAGACCCAGTACTTC; CDR3: CASSLDRGGETQYF
size: -; J: TRBJ1-2; V: TRBV5-8; D: -; DNA: TGTGCCAGCAGCTTATATGGGGCCTATGGCTACACCTTC; CDR3: CASSLYGAYGYTF
size: -; J: TRBJ1-2; V: TRBV28; D: TRBD1; DNA: TGTGCCAGCTTCGGCAGGGGGCACTATGGCTACACCTTC; CDR3: CASFGRGHYGYTF
size: -; J: TRBJ2-7; V: TRBV19; D: -; DNA: TGTGCCAGTAGTATTTTGGCGGGCCTCTCCTACGAGCAGTACTTC; CDR3: CASSILAGLSYEQYF
size: -; J: TRBJ1-6; V: TRBV6-5; D: -; DNA: TGTGCCAGCAGTTACTCTAGTGGCAGGGTGGGTTCACCCCTCCACTTT; CDR3: CASSYSSGRVGSPLHF
size: -; J: TRBJ2-3; V: TRBV5-6; D: TRBD2; DNA: TGTGCCAGCTCCGGACTAGACACAGATACGCAGTATTTT; CDR3: CASSGLDTDTQYF
size: -; J: TRBJ2-3; V: TRBV27; D: TRBD2; DNA: TGTGCCAGCAGCCTTCTAGCGGTCAGCACAGATACGCAGTATTTT; CDR3: CASSLLAVSTDTQYF
size: -; J: TRBJ2-6; V: TRBV12-5; D: TRBD1; DNA: TGTGCTAGTGGTAAATTCACAGGGGCGAACTCTGGGGCCAACGTCCTGACTTTC; CDR3: CASGKFTGANSGANVLTF
size: -; J: TRBJ2-1; V: TRBV11-2; D: TRBD2; DNA: TGTGCCAGCAGCTTATCCAGCGGGAGTTACAATGAGCAGTTCTTC; CDR3: CASSLSSGSYNEQFF
size: -; J: TRBJ1-4; V: TRBV28; D: TRBD1; DNA: TGTGCCAGCAGTACGACAGGGGGCGCTGAAAAACTGTTTTTT; CDR3: CASSTTGGAEKLFF
size: -; J: TRBJ2-7; V: TRBV5-6; D: -; DNA: TGTGCCAGCAGCTTCTTTTACGCTAGCGACTACGAGCAGTACTTC; CDR3: CASSFFYASDYEQYF